This T cell receptor beta chain was sequenced in a study of CXCR3-negative and CXCR3-positive naive CD8 T cells. Naive CD8+ T cells displayed a CD45RO-CCR7+CD27+CD95- phenotype. Points on this clonotype: Antigen: not known.

The method, 5' RACE with UMI labels, was used to prepare the TRB cDNA libraries. TCRdb processed the 5' RACE reads again and assigns one entry to each CDR3 protein, with no DNA. Recorded for this sample: 75,000 to 100,000 distinct CDR3 sequences. Study findings and constraints: Diversity proved comparably high across both naive subsets and much lower in memory CD8+ cells. The TRB CDR3s that CXCR3-positive naive cells carried were more hydrophobic than those of CXCR3-negative naive cells. Memory cells showed distinct TRBV-TRBJ patterns, while the two naive subsets matched.

The clonotype originates from a human donor in good health. Some clones in this sample may be carry-over from other donors' samples. Source material: naive CXCR3+ CD8+ T cells from blood. The subset was: CD45RO-CCR7+CD27+CD95- naive CD8+ T cells expressing CXCR3 (TNR3+).

This CDR3 is CASNPTGGGEQYF. V is TRBV5-1 and J is TRBJ2-7; TCRdb indicates TRBD1, and absent DNA this call remains unverified. Looked up from germline, CDR1 is SGHRS and CDR2 is YFSETQ. CDR3 length: 13 amino acids.